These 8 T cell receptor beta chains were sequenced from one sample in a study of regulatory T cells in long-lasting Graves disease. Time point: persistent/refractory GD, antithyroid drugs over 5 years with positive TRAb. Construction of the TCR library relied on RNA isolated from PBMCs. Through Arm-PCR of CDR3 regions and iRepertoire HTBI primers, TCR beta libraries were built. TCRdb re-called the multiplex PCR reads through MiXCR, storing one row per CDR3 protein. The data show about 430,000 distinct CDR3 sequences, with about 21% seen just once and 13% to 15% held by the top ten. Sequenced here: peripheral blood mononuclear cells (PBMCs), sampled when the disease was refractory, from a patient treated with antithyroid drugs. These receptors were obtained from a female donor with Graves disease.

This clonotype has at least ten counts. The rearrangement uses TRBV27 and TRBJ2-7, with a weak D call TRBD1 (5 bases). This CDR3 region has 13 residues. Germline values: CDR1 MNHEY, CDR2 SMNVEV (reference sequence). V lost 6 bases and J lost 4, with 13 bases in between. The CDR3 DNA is TGTGCCAGCAGCGGTCAGGGCTTATACGAGCAGTACTTC. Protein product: CASSGQGLYEQYF.

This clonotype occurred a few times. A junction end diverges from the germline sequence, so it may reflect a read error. CDR3 DNA: TGTGCCAGCAGCGAAGCTCCGACAGGGGTGTACGAGCAGTACTTC. Its translation: CASSEAPTGVYEQYF. The gene calls are TRBV6-1 and TRBJ2-7; 8 nucleotides agree with TRBD1. This CDR3 comprises 15 residues. Germline lookup yields CDR1 MNHNS and CDR2 SASEGT.

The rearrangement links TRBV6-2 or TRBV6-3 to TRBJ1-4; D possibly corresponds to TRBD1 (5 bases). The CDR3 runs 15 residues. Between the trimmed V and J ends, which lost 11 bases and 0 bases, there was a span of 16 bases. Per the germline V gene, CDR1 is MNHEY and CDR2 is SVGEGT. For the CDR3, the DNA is TGTGCCGGGGGGAAGGCAGGTGCAACTAATGAAAAACTGTTTTTT. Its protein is CAGGKAGATNEKLFF.

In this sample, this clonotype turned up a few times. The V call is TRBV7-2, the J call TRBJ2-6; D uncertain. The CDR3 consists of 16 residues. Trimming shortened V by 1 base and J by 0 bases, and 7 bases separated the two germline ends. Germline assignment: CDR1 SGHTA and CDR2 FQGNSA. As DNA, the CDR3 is TGTGCCAGCAGCTTAGGATTCCGCTCTGGGGCCAACGTCCTGACTTTC. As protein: CASSLGFRSGANVLTF.

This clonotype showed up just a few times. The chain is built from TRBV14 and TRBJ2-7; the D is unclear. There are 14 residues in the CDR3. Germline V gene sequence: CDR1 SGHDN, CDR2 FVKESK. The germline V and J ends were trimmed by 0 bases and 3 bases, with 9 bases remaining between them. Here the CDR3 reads CASSQDEGYYEQYF. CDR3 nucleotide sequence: TGTGCCAGCAGCCAAGACGAAGGGTACTACGAGCAGTACTTC.

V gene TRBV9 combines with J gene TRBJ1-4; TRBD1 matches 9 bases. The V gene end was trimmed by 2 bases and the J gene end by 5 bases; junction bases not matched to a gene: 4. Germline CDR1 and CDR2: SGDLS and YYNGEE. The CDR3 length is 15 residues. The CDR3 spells CASSVAGTGNEKLFF. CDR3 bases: TGTGCCAGCAGCGTGGCGGGGACAGGGAATGAAAAACTGTTTTTT. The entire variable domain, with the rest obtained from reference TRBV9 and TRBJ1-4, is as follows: DSGVTQTPKHLITATGQRVTLRCSPRSGDLSVYWYQQSLDQGLQFLIQYYNGEERAKGNILERFSAQQFPDLHSELNLSSLELGDSALYFCASSVAGTGNEKLFFGSGTQLSVL.

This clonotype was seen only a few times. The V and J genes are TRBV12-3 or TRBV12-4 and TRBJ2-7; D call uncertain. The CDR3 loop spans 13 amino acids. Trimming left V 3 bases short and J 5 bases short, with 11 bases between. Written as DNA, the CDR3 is TGTGCCAGCAGTTTTAGTGGGGTCAACGAGCAGTACTTC. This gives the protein CASSFSGVNEQYF.

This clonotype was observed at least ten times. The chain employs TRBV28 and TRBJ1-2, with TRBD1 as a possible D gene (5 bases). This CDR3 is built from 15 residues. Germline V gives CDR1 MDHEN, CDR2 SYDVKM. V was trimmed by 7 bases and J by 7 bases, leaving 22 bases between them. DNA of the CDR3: TGTGCCAGCAACCCTTATGGGGCGGGGCGTACTGGCTACACCTTC. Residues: CASNPYGAGRTGYTF.